The clone carrying this T cell receptor beta chain was seen a handful of times. Its antigen is undetermined. Germline CDR1 reads KGHDR; CDR2 reads SFDVKD. V gave up 4 bases and J gave up 4 bases; unmatched junction bases: 11. The CDR3 has 16 residues. Quantitative barcoded 5'-RACE was used to prepare TCR beta libraries. In TCRdb, the 5' RACE reads were re-called with MiXCR into one record per CDR3 protein. Of under 550,000 distinct CDR3 sequences listed, roughly 27% are singletons. These data come from a study of CD8 T cells in ankylosing spondylitis. Study observations and caveats: Some motif variants had been reported before (in reactive arthritis synovial fluid and blood). Made up of eight highly homologous variants, a TCR beta motif appeared characteristic of ankylosing spondylitis blood. The authors reported significant enrichment of disease-linked clones in matched ankylosing spondylitis synovial fluid.

The sequenced material came from blood, either unsorted or a sorted T cell fraction (not recorded which). The V gene is TRBV24-1, the J gene TRBJ1-2; 7 nucleotides agree with TRBD1. This clonotype originated in a male donor with ankylosing spondylitis. In nucleotides, the CDR3 is TGTGCCACCAGTGACTACGGGACAGTAGACTTCTATGGCTACACCTTC. Its translation is CATSDYGTVDFYGYTF.